Presented here are 18 T cell receptor beta chains from one specimen sequenced in a study of CD8+ T cells in alopecia areata. Treatment meaning: oral pan-JAK inhibitor, 5-10 mg twice daily. The authors extracted RNA and reverse transcribed it into cDNA as the sequencing template. Generated by immunoSEQ multiplex PCR, the TCRdb table keeps only in-frame clones and is missing some. Of about 190,000 clones in the sample, 55% to 70% were seen once. Sequencing used CD4+ T cells sorted from blood, obtained at week 4, from a patient treated with tofacitinib. The receptors here all came from a human donor with alopecia areata.

The rearrangement uses TRBV28 and TRBJ1-2; tentatively, D is TRBD1 (5 bases). Germline CDR1 is MDHEN and CDR2 is SYDVKM. V was shortened by 3 bases and J by 4 bases, with 15 bases between the two germline ends. The CDR3 loop spans 15 amino acids. The CDR3 spells CASSFGTVNAYGYTF. CDR3 bases: TGTGCCAGCAGTTTTGGGACCGTTAATGCCTATGGCTACACCTTC.

The chain employs TRBV18 and TRBJ1-1, with 7 bases identical to TRBD1. V shed 3 bases and J 0 bases; nucleotides not matched to a gene: 10. Germline V CDR1 and CDR2: KGHSH, LQKENI. There are 17 residues in the CDR3. Here the CDR3 DNA reads TGTGCCAGCTCACCTCAAGCGGGACAGCACATGAACACTGAAGCTTTCTTT. Amino acid sequence: CASSPQAGQHMNTEAFF.

The chain uses TRBV2 and TRBJ2-7; 10 bases match TRBD1. Germline trimming cut 7 bases from V and 6 bases from J; bases unmatched to any gene: 12. Germline CDR1 SNHLY, CDR2 FYNNEI. This CDR3 is 15 amino acids long. The CDR3 DNA sequence: TGTGCCAGCAATCTGCTCGGGACAGGGGTGGGCGAGCAGTACTTC. Translating it yields CASNLLGTGVGEQYF.

The genes are TRBV11-2 and TRBJ2-3; no clear D. Per germline, CDR1 SGHAT and CDR2 FQNNGV. CDR3 length equals 11 residues. V lost 5 bases, J lost 1 base, and 1 base lay in between. The DNA of the CDR3 is TGTGCCAGCAGCCGCACAGATACGCAGTATTTT. Translated, it gives CASSRTDTQYF.

The chain employs TRBV25-1 and TRBJ2-7; TRBD2 aligns across 10 bases. The CDR3 consists of 14 residues. CDR1 and CDR2 from the germline V gene are MGHDK and SYGVNS. Trimming removed 4 bases from V and 5 bases from J; junction bases left unmatched: 5. CDR3 bases: TGTGCCAGCAGTGCCCAGCGGGAGGGGAACGAGCAGTACTTC. It specifies CASSAQREGNEQYF.

The chain combines TRBV30 with TRBJ2-7; the D is unclear. CDR1 and CDR2 from the germline V gene are GTSNPN and SVGIG (reference sequence). This CDR3 spans 12 amino acids. The V end lost 3 bases, the J end lost 2 bases, and 8 bases lay between the germline ends. The CDR3 DNA reads as TGTGCCTGGAGCTTGACTGCCTACGAGCAGTACTTC. Translating gives CAWSLTAYEQYF.

Only a few counts were recorded for this clone. The gene calls are TRBV30 and TRBJ1-2; 7 bases line up with TRBD1. Looked up from germline, CDR1 is GTSNPN and CDR2 is SVGIG (reference sequence). The junction had 7 bases not matched to a gene; V was cut back by 8 bases and J by 4 bases. The CDR3 contains 12 residues. In DNA form, the CDR3 reads TGTGCCGCCAGGGACAGAATCTATGGCTACACCTTC. Protein sequence: CAARDRIYGYTF.

The rearrangement uses TRBV6-6 and TRBJ2-5; D gene ambiguous. Germline V gene lookup returns CDR1 MNHNY and CDR2 SVGAGI (reference sequence). V dropped 7 bases and J dropped 5 bases, with 11 bases sitting between them. The CDR3 runs to 12 residues. The CDR3 DNA is TGTGCCAGCAACTACCTTGGGGAGACCCAGTACTTC. Its translation: CASNYLGETQYF.

The chain recombines TRBV7-2 with TRBJ2-1; 8 bases line up with TRBD2. V was pared by 2 bases and J by 0 bases, with 3 bases of the junction left unmatched. CDR1 is SGHTA and CDR2 is FQGNSA in the germline V gene. This CDR3 is built from 16 residues. The CDR3 DNA is TGTGCCAGCAGCTTACAGGGGACTAGCTCCTACAATGAGCAGTTCTTC. Translated: CASSLQGTSSYNEQFF.

This sequence joins TRBV29-1 and TRBJ2-6; D unclear. Germline CDR1 reads SQVTM; CDR2 reads ANQGSEA. The ends were cut back, 3 bases at V and 0 bases at J, with 3 bases in the middle. This CDR3 is built from 13 residues. CDR3 sequence reads: CSVEPSGANVLTF. The CDR3, as DNA: TGCAGCGTTGAGCCCTCTGGGGCCAACGTCCTGACTTTC.

The chain links TRBV5-4 to TRBJ1-1; TRBD1 aligns across 8 bases. J gave up 6 bases and V 4 bases, and 11 bases lay outside the gene matches. The germline CDR1 and CDR2 sequences are SGHNT and YYREEE (reference sequence). The CDR3 is made up of 15 amino acids. The CDR3 DNA follows: TGTGCCAGCAGCGCGGGACAGGTGTTTAAAGCTGAAGCTTTCTTT. Translated: CASSAGQVFKAEAFF.

V gene TRBV6-5 combines with J gene TRBJ2-1, with D perhaps matching TRBD1 or TRBD2 (6 bases each). Trimming stripped 2 bases from V and 1 base from J, with 12 bases between. The CDR3 sequence is 16 residues long. CDR1 MNHEY and CDR2 SVGAGI come from the germline V gene. CDR3 DNA: TGTGCCAGCAGTTACGCGGGACACCAATCCTACAATGAGCAGTTCTTC. Residues: CASSYAGHQSYNEQFF.

The CDR3 nucleotides are TGTGCCTGGAGTGTCCCGGACTTCTATGGCTACACCTTC. Protein sequence: CAWSVPDFYGYTF. V usage is TRBV30 and J usage is TRBJ1-2; D unclear. The germline V gene has CDR1 GTSNPN and CDR2 SVGIG (reference sequence). The CDR3 is 13 residues long. Trimming shortened V by 0 bases and J by 4 bases, and 9 bases separated the two germline ends.

V is TRBV14 and J is TRBJ2-6; D remains unclear. Trimming removed 4 bases from V and 2 bases from J, with 12 bases in between. The CDR3 runs to 16 residues. Germline V gene sequence: CDR1 SGHDN, CDR2 FVKESK. The CDR3 region is CASSRIGKTGANVLTF. The CDR3 DNA reads TGTGCCAGCAGCCGAATTGGGAAGACTGGGGCCAACGTCCTGACTTTC.

This clone was detected a few times. The chain employs TRBV29-1 and TRBJ1-1, with TRBD1 matching over 11 bases. The V gene end was trimmed by 0 bases and the J gene end by 4 bases; junction bases not matched to a gene: 7. CDR3 length equals 16 residues. Germline assignment: CDR1 SQVTM and CDR2 ANQGSEA. DNA of the CDR3: TGCAGCGTTGAAGATCTTCGGGGACAGGGGGGCACTGAAGCTTTCTTT. It encodes CSVEDLRGQGGTEAFF.

The rearrangement uses TRBV5-1 and TRBJ2-3; the D call may be TRBD1 or TRBD2 (5 bases each). This CDR3 is built from 14 residues. Germline V CDR1 and CDR2: SGHRS, YFSETQ. The V and J ends lost 3 bases and 0 bases respectively, with 8 bases between them. The CDR3 reads CASSWGISTDTQYF. In DNA, the CDR3 is TGCGCCAGCAGCTGGGGGATCAGCACAGATACGCAGTATTTT.

J is TRBJ1-3 and V is TRBV13, with unresolved D. Trimming cost V 1 base and J 4 bases, with 11 bases left between them. The CDR3 covers 15 residues. Germline lookup yields CDR1 PRHDT and CDR2 FYEKMQ (reference sequence). CDR3 in amino acids: CASSLEALAGNTIYF. The CDR3 nucleotides are TGTGCCAGCAGCTTAGAGGCTCTAGCCGGAAACACCATATATTTT. Full variable domain (missing parts from reference TRBV13 and TRBJ1-3): AAGVIQSPRHLIKEKRETATLKCYPIPRHDTVYWYQQGPGQDPQFLISFYEKMQSDKGSIPDRFSAQQFSDYHSELNMSSLELGDSALYFCASSLEALAGNTIYFGEGSWLTVV.

The gene calls are TRBV6-1 and TRBJ2-1, with a possible D match to TRBD2 (5 bases). The CDR3 is 12 residues long. The germline gives CDR1 MNHNS, CDR2 SASEGT. V was pared by 6 bases and J by 6 bases, with 9 bases between. CDR3 sequence (DNA): TGTGCCAGCAGGCGGGTCACCAATGAGCAGTTCTTC. The encoded protein is CASRRVTNEQFF.